The 18 T cell receptor beta chains given below trace back to one sample, sequenced in a study of blood T cell repertoires in COVID-19. Repertoires were generated with immunoSEQ multiplex PCR, while TCRdb's copy carries only in-frame clones and drops some. Among over 130,000 clones listed, 84% were seen once. The sequencing sample was made of PBMCs or T cells enriched from blood (not recorded which). These receptors were collected from a man in his forties or fifties in a cohort exposed to, infected with or recovered from COVID-19 (not recorded which).

The chain recombines TRBV18 with TRBJ1-3; a weak D match, TRBD1 (5 bases). The germline V gene has CDR1 KGHSH and CDR2 LQKENI. CDR3 size: 13 residues. V was clipped by 8 bases and J by 1 base, with 9 bases between them. CDR3 protein: CASTRQSGNTIYF. In DNA, the CDR3 is TGTGCCAGCACCCGACAGTCTGGAAACACCATATATTTT.

The chain employs TRBV15 and TRBJ2-7, with unresolved D. CDR3 size: 14 residues. Germline V gene sequence: CDR1 LNHNV, CDR2 YYDKDF (reference sequence). Between the trimmed V and J ends, which lost 0 bases and 2 bases, there was a span of 8 bases. CDR3 bases: TGTGCCACCAGCAGAGATCCAGCGACCTACGAGCAGTACTTC. Translated, it gives CATSRDPATYEQYF.

This chain links TRBV27 with TRBJ1-5, with TRBD1 identical over 11 bases. Germline V CDR1 and CDR2: MNHEY, SMNVEV (reference sequence). The CDR3 extends over 14 amino acids. Trimming removed 9 bases from V and 5 bases from J; junction bases left unmatched: 6. CDR3 sequence (DNA): TGTGCCAGTCGAGCGGGACAGGGGGATCAGCCCCAGCATTTT. Translation gives CASRAGQGDQPQHF.

This clone was observed a few times. The chain recombines TRBV9 with TRBJ2-7; 9 bases match TRBD1. The CDR3 covers 15 residues. The germline V gene has CDR1 SGDLS and CDR2 YYNGEE. V was pared by 0 bases and J by 5 bases, with 6 bases of the junction left unmatched. CDR3 in DNA: TGTGCCAGCAGCGTAGGAGGACAGGGGTTCAACGAGCAGTACTTC. Amino acid sequence: CASSVGGQGFNEQYF.

This rearrangement joins TRBV18 to TRBJ2-5, with D unresolved. The CDR3 runs to 16 residues. V was trimmed by 2 bases and J by 0 bases, leaving 13 bases between them. CDR1 and CDR2 (germline): KGHSH, LQKENI. CDR3 in DNA: TGTGCCAGCTCACCAGATGACTCCGCGTACCAAGAGACCCAGTACTTC. Its translation: CASSPDDSAYQETQYF.

The chain uses TRBV4-3 and TRBJ2-7; maybe TRBD2 (6 bases). V was trimmed by 0 bases and J by 4 bases, leaving 10 bases between them. In germline, CDR1 is LGHNA, CDR2 YSLEER. The CDR3 sequence is 14 residues long. CDR3 DNA sequence: TGCGCCAGCAGCCAAGATCAACGGGGGTACGAGCAGTACTTC. This encodes CASSQDQRGYEQYF.

The count of this clone is one. The V gene is TRBV19, the J gene TRBJ2-7, with D uncertain. Trimming took 10 bases from V and 4 from J, leaving 11 bases between them. CDR1 is LNHDA, CDR2 SQIVND, per germline (reference sequence). The CDR3 is made up of 11 amino acids. CDR3 coding DNA: TGTGCCACCTCAGCGAGTTACGAGCAGTACTTC. Amino acids: CATSASYEQYF.

V usage is TRBV9 and J usage is TRBJ2-7; a possible D gene is TRBD1 (6 bases). CDR1 SGDLS and CDR2 YYNGEE come from the germline V gene. V was cut by 4 bases and J by 3 bases, with 14 bases left in between. The CDR3 runs to 14 residues. The CDR3 reads CASSPADRNYEQYF. The CDR3, as DNA: TGTGCCAGCAGCCCAGCGGACAGAAACTACGAGCAGTACTTC.

V usage is TRBV4-1 and J usage is TRBJ2-7, with 9 bases matching TRBD2. V shed 4 bases, J shed 0 bases, and the junction held 4 bases outside the gene matches. The germline V gene has CDR1 MGHRA and CDR2 YSYEKL. This CDR3 spans 15 amino acids. The CDR3 bases are TGCGCCAGCAGCCGGTATAGCGGGGGCTCCTACGAGCAGTACTTC. It encodes CASSRYSGGSYEQYF.

The rearrangement links TRBV28 to TRBJ2-5, with TRBD1 matching over 10 bases. CDR3 length: 16 residues. V was clipped by 3 bases and J by 1 base; unmatched bases: 5. Germline CDR1 and CDR2: MDHEN and SYDVKM. CDR3 DNA sequence: TGTGCCAGCAGTTTTTTGGGGACAGGGGCCCAAGAGACCCAGTACTTC. Protein sequence: CASSFLGTGAQETQYF.

The chain is built from TRBV11-1 and TRBJ2-7, with 7 bases aligning to TRBD2. V gave up 3 bases and J gave up 2 bases; unmatched junction bases: 4. This CDR3 spans 14 amino acids. The germline V gene has CDR1 SGHAT and CDR2 FQDESV (reference sequence). In DNA, the CDR3 is TGTGCCAGCAGCTTCGGGACTACAACCTACGAGCAGTACTTC. Translated: CASSFGTTTYEQYF.

V and J are TRBV29-1 and TRBJ2-7, with a tentative D call TRBD1 (6 bases). Germline V gene sequence: CDR1 SQVTM, CDR2 ANQGSEA. This CDR3 is 13 amino acids long. V dropped 7 bases and J dropped 3 bases, with 16 bases sitting between them. CDR3 sequence reads: CSATGTIGYEQYF. The CDR3 DNA sequence: TGCAGCGCCACAGGGACGATCGGCTACGAGCAGTACTTC.

The chain couples TRBV27 to TRBJ1-2, with TRBD1 matching over 7 bases. The germline CDR1 and CDR2 sequences are MNHEY and SMNVEV (reference sequence). After removal of 6 bases from V and 4 bases from J, the junction contained 8 bases not matched to a gene. The CDR3 spans 14 residues. CDR3 bases: TGTGCCAGCAGGGGACAACAGGGGTTCTATGGCTACACCTTC. It codes for CASRGQQGFYGYTF.

The rearrangement joins TRBV30 to TRBJ2-2; TRBD1 is a possible D gene (6 bases). The CDR3 is made up of 13 amino acids. V was trimmed by 5 bases and J by 1 base, leaving 8 bases between them. Germline assignment: CDR1 GTSNPN and CDR2 SVGIG (reference sequence). For the CDR3, the DNA is TGTGCCTGGGAGACAGGGAACACCGGGGAGCTGTTTTTT. Translation gives CAWETGNTGELFF.

The chain employs TRBV5-4 and TRBJ2-3; D call uncertain. The CDR3 loop spans 13 amino acids. Per the germline V gene, CDR1 is SGHNT and CDR2 is YYREEE (reference sequence). Trimming took 6 bases from V and 2 from J, leaving 10 bases between them. The CDR3: CASTLGFTDTQYF. DNA of the CDR3: TGTGCCAGCACCCTAGGCTTCACAGATACGCAGTATTTT.

The CDR3 region has the DNA TGTGCCAGCAGCAAGACAGGGCCTCAAGAGACCCAGTACTTC. Translating gives CASSKTGPQETQYF. V is TRBV9 and J is TRBJ2-5, with 7 bases lining up with TRBD1. V lost 4 bases and J lost 2; bases outside the gene matches: 5. Germline lookup yields CDR1 SGDLS and CDR2 YYNGEE. CDR3 length: 14 residues.

The chain uses TRBV11-2 and TRBJ1-6; D uncertain. CDR1 is SGHAT, CDR2 FQNNGV, per germline. Trimming pared 3 bases from V and 10 bases from J, leaving 13 bases between. The CDR3 is 14 residues long. CDR3 DNA sequence: TGTGCCAGCAGCTTTGATGGCGCAGGATCACCCCTCCACTTT. Its translation is CASSFDGAGSPLHF.

The gene calls are TRBV28 and TRBJ2-1; TRBD1 is a possible D gene (6 bases). The CDR3 is 13 residues long. Germline lookup yields CDR1 MDHEN and CDR2 SYDVKM. Trimming pared 9 bases from V and 8 bases from J, leaving 17 bases between. The CDR3 here is CASREGGVYEQFF. DNA for the CDR3: TGTGCCAGTAGGGAAGGGGGAGTCTATGAGCAGTTCTTC. The full variable domain, with the rest looked up from reference TRBV28 and TRBJ2-1, is DVKVTQSSRYLVKRTGEKVFLECVQDMDHENMFWYRQDPGLGLRLIYFSYDVKMKEKGDIPEGYSVSREKKERFSLILESASTNQTSMYLCASREGGVYEQFFGPGTRLTVL.